Each of the 9 T cell receptor beta chains below was sequenced from the same sample in a study of control samples from healthy donors and cancer patients. Some clones are missing from TCRdb's copy, which holds only in-frame ones; the method was immunoSEQ multiplex PCR. This sample has some 130,000 clones; about 92% occur once, and the top ten carry 1.5% to 2%. The specimen was PBMCs. These receptors all stem from a man in his fifties with head and neck cancer.

This sequence joins TRBV12-5 and TRBJ1-2; D gene unclear. The CDR3 consists of 13 residues. From germline, CDR1 is LGHNT and CDR2 FRNRAP. V was cut by 5 bases and J by 3 bases, with 10 bases left in between. CDR3 residues: CASGLGLDYGYTF. In DNA, the CDR3 is TGTGCTAGTGGTCTAGGACTGGACTATGGCTACACCTTC.

CDR3 sequence reads: CASSVRGSTDTQYF. The DNA for the CDR3 is TGTGCCAGCAGCGTACGGGGGAGCACAGATACGCAGTATTTT. The chain couples TRBV9 to TRBJ2-3, with a weak D call TRBD2 (6 bases). The CDR3 is made up of 14 amino acids. Germline CDR1 reads SGDLS; CDR2 reads YYNGEE. The V end was cut by 1 base, the J end by 0 bases, with 6 bases between. Drawing the rest from reference TRBV9 and TRBJ2-3, the complete variable domain is DSGVTQTPKHLITATGQRVTLRCSPRSGDLSVYWYQQSLDQGLQFLIQYYNGEERAKGNILERFSAQQFPDLHSELNLSSLELGDSALYFCASSVRGSTDTQYFGPGTRLTVL.

This clone appeared a few times. V and J are TRBV30 and TRBJ1-3; D might be TRBD1 (5 bases). CDR1 GTSNPN and CDR2 SVGIG come from the germline V gene (reference sequence). V was pared by 4 bases and J by 3 bases, with 7 bases between. There are 12 residues in the CDR3. The CDR3 region is CAWKGLGNTIYF. For the CDR3, the DNA is TGTGCCTGGAAGGGACTTGGAAACACCATATATTTT.

V usage is TRBV6-1 and J usage is TRBJ2-1; D is undetermined. The CDR3 loop spans 11 amino acids. Germline CDR1 MNHNS, CDR2 SASEGT. V lost 2 bases and J lost 8, with 4 bases in between. CDR3 in amino acids: CASSELYEQFF. CDR3 nucleotide sequence: TGTGCCAGCAGTGAATTGTATGAGCAGTTCTTC.

The J gene is TRBJ1-6, the V gene TRBV5-6; a weak D match, TRBD1 (6 bases). There are 14 residues in the CDR3. The germline gives CDR1 SGHDT, CDR2 YYEEEE. Trimming removed 5 bases at V and 4 bases at J, with 10 bases between. The CDR3 is CASRPGQYNSPLHF. CDR3 nucleotides: TGTGCCAGCAGACCCGGACAGTATAATTCACCCCTCCACTTT.

The gene calls are TRBV3-1 (or the pseudogene TRBV3-2) and TRBJ2-3; 16 nucleotides line up with TRBD2. The CDR3 has 20 amino acids. V was clipped by 0 bases and J by 1 base; unmatched bases: 7. The V gene's germline CDR1 is LGHDT and CDR2 YNNKEL (reference sequence). CDR3 residues: CASSQEVGLAGGPRTDTQYF. CDR3 DNA: TGTGCCAGCAGCCAAGAGGTGGGACTAGCGGGGGGGCCGCGCACAGATACGCAGTATTTT.

The rearrangement uses TRBV4-3 and TRBJ2-3; 8 nucleotides line up with TRBD2. Germline loops: CDR1 LGHNA, CDR2 YSLEER. V shed 3 bases, J shed 3 bases, and the junction held 11 bases outside the gene matches. The CDR3 loop spans 17 amino acids. CDR3 coding DNA: TGCGCCAGCAGCCATAGAACGAGCGGGGGTGGAACAGATACGCAGTATTTT. Encoded protein: CASSHRTSGGGTDTQYF.

The V gene is TRBV28, the J gene TRBJ2-1; weak D call: TRBD2 (6 bases). The length of the CDR3 is 13 residues. Trimming pared 7 bases from V and 8 bases from J, leaving 15 bases between. CDR1 MDHEN and CDR2 SYDVKM come from the germline V gene. Here the CDR3 DNA reads TGTGCCAGCACTACACTAGCACTGGATGAGCAGTTCTTC. This translates into CASTTLALDEQFF.

The V gene is TRBV5-6, the J gene TRBJ1-1, with 8 bases matching TRBD1. Germline V CDR1 and CDR2: SGHDT, YYEEEE. The CDR3 runs to 13 residues. Trimming at V came to 5 bases and at J to 8 bases, leaving 8 bases not matched to a gene. The CDR3 region has the DNA TGTGCCAGCAGATACGGGACAGGCGACGAAGCTTTCTTT. It codes for CASRYGTGDEAFF.